This T cell receptor beta chain was obtained from a study of OX40 agonist ivuxolimab in advanced cancers. Study-wide context: Dose-escalation patients suffered from hepatocellular carcinoma, melanoma, renal cell or head and neck cancer. Notes on the study in general: Normalized T-cell clonal expansion was also low in some nonresponders. In the 0.1 to 3.0 mg/kg range, CD4+ and CD8+ blood T cells had expanded clonally by week 6.

Germline V lookup: CDR1 SGHVS, CDR2 FNYEAQ. Trimming removed 5 bases from V and 1 base from J, with 3 bases in between. The CDR3 totals 11 residues. A word on this clone: Its cognate antigen is unknown.

Clones were read by immunoSEQ multiplex PCR, and TCRdb kept only the in-frame ones, dropping some. The sample shows 85,000 to 130,000 clones, 90% of them seen only once. The TCR was taken from an adult with an advanced solid tumor such as melanoma, head and neck, liver or kidney cancer. The starting material was CD4+ or CD8+ T cells sorted from blood, obtained in a trial of the OX40 agonist ivuxolimab. This chain links TRBV7-6 with TRBJ2-7; D is ambiguous. As DNA, the CDR3 is TGTGCCAGCAGCCCTTCCTACGAGCAGTACTTC. Amino acids: CASSPSYEQYF.